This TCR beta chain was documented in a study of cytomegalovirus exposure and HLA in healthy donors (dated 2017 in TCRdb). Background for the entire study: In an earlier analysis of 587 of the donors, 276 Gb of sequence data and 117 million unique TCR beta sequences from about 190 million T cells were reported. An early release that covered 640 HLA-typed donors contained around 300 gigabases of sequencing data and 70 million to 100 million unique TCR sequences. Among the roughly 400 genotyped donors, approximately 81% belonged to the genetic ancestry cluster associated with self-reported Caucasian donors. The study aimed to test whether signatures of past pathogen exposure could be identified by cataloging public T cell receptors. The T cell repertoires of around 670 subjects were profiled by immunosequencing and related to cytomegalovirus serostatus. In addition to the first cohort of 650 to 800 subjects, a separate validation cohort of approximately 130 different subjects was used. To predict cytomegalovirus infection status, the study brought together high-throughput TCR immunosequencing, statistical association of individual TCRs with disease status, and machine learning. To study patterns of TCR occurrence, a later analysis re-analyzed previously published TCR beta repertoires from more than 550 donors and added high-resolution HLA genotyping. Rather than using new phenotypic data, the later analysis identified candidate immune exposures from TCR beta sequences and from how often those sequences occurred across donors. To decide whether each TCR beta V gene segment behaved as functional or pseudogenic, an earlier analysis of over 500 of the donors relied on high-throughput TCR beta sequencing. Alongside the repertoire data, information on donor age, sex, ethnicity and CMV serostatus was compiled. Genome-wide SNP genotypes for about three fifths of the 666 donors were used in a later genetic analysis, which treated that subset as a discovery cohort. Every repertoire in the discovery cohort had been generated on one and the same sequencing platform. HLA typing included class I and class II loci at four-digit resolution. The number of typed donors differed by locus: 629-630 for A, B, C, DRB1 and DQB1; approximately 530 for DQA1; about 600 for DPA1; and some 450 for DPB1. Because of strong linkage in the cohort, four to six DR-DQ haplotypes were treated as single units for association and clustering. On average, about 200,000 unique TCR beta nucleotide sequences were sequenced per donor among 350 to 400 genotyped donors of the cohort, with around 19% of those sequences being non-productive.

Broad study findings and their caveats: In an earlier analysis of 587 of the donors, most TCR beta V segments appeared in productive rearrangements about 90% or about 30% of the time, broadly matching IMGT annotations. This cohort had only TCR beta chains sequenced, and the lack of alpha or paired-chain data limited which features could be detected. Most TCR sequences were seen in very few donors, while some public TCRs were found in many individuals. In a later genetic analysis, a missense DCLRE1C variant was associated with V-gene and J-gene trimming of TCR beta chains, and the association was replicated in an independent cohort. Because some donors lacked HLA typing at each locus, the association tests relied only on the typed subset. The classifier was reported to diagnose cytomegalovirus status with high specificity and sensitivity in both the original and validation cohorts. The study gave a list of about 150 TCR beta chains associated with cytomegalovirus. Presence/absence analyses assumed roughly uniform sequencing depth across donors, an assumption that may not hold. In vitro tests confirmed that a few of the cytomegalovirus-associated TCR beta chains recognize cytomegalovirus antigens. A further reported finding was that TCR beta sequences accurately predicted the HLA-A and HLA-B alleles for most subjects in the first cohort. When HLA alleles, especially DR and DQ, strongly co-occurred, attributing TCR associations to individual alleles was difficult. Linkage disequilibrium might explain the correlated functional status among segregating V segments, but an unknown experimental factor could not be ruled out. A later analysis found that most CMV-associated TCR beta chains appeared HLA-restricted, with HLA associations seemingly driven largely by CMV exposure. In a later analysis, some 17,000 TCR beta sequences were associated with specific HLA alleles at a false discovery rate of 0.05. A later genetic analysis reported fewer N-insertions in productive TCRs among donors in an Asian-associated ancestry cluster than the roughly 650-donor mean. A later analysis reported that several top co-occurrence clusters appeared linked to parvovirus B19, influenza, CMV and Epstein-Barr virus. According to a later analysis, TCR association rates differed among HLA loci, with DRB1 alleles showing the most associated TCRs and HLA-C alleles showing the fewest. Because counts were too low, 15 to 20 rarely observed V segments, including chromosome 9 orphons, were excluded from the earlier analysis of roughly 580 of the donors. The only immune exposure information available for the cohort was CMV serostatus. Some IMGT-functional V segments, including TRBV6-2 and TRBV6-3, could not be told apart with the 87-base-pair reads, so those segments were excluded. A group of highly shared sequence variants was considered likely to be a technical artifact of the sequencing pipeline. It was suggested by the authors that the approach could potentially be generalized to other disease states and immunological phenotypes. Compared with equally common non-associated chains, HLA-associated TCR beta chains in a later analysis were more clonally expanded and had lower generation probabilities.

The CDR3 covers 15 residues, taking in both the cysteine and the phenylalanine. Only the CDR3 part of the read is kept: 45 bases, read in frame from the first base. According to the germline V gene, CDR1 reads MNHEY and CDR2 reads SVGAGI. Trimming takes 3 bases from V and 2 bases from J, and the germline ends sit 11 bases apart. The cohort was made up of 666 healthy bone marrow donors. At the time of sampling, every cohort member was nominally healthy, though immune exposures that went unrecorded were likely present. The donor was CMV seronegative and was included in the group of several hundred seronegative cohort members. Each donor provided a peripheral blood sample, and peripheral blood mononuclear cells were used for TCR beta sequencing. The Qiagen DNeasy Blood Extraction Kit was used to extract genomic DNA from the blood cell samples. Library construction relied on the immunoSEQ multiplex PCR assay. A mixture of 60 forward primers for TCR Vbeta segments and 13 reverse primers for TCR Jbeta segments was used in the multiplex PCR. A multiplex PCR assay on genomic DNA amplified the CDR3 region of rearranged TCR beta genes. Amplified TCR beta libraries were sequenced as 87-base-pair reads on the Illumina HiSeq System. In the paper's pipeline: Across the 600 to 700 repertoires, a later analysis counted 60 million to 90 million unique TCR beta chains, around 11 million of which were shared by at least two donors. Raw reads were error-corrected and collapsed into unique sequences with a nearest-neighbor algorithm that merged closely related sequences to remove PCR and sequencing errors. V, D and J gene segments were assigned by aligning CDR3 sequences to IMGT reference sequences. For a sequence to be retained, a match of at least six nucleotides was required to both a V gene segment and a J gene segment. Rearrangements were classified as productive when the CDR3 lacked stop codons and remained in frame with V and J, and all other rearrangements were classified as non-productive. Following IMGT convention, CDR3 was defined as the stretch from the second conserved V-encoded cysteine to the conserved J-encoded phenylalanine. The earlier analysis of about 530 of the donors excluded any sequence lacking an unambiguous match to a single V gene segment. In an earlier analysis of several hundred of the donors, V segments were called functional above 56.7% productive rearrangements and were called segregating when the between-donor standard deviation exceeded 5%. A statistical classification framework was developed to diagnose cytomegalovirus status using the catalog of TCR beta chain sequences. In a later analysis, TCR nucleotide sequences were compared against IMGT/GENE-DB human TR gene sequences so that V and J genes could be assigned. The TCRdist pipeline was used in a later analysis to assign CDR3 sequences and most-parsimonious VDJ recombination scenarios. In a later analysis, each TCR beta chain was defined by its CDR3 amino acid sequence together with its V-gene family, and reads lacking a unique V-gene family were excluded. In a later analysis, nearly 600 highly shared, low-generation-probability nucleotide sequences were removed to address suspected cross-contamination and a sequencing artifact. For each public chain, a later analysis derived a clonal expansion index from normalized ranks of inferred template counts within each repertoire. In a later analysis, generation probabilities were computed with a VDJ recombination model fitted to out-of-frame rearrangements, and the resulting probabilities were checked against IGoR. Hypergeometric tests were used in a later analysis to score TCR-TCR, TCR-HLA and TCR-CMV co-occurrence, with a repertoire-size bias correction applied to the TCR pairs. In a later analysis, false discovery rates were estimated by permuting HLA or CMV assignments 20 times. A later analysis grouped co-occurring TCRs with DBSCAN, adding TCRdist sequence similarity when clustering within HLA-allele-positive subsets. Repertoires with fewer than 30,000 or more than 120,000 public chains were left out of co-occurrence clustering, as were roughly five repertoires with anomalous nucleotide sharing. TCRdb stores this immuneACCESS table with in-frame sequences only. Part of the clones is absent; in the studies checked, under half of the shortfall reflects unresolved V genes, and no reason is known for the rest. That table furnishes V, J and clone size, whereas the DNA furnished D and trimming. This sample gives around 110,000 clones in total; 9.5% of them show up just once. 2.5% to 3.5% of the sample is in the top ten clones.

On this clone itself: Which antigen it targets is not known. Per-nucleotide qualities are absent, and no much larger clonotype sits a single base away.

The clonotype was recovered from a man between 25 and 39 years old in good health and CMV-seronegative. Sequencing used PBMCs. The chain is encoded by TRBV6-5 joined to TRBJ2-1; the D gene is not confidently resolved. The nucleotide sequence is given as TGTGCCAGCAGTTATAGTAATCCGGCCTACAATGAGCAGTTCTTC. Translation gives CASSYSNPAYNEQFF.